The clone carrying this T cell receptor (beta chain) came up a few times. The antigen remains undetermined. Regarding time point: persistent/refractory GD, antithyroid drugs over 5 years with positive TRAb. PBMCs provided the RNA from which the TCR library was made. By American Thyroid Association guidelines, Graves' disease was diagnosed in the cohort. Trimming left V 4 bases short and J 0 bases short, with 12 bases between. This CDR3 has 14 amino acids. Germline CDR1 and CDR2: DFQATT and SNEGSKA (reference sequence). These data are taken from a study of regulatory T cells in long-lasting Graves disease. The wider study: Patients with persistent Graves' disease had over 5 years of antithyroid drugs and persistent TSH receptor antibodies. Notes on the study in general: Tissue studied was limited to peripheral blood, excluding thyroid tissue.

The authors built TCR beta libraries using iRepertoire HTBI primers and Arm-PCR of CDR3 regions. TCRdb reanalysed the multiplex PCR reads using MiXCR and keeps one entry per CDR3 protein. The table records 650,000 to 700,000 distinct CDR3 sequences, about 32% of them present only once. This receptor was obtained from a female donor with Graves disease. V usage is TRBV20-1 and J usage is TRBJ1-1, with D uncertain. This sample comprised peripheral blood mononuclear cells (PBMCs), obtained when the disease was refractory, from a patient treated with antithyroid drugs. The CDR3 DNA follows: TGCAGTGCTACCCTTCCGCCGATGAACACTGAAGCTTTCTTT. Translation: CSATLPPMNTEAFF.